This T cell receptor (beta chain) was sequenced for a study of T cells after yellow fever vaccination. General study findings and limits: Shared CD4/CD8 clonotypes were a small share, likely from convergent recombination.

About this clonotype: Antigen unknown.

With V trimmed by 7 bases and J by 2 bases, 8 bases remained unmatched. The CDR3 runs 15 residues. CDR1 is ENHRY, CDR2 SYGVKD, per germline. Production of TCR cDNA was by 5'RACE template switching, which also added a universal primer site and UMIs. TCRdb called the 5' RACE reads again in MiXCR, with one record for every CDR3 protein. Here the sample spans 500,000 to 650,000 distinct CDR3 sequences, around an eighth being singletons. The TCR originated in a man aged 25-45 years who received the YFV17D yellow fever vaccine. The V call is TRBV10-3, the J call TRBJ2-3; 8 bases fit TRBD2. The sample consisted of PBMCs, taken on the day of the yellow fever booster vaccination. The CDR3 is CAINGAGVDTDTQYF. CDR3 sequence (DNA): TGTGCCATCAATGGAGCGGGAGTGGACACAGATACGCAGTATTTT.